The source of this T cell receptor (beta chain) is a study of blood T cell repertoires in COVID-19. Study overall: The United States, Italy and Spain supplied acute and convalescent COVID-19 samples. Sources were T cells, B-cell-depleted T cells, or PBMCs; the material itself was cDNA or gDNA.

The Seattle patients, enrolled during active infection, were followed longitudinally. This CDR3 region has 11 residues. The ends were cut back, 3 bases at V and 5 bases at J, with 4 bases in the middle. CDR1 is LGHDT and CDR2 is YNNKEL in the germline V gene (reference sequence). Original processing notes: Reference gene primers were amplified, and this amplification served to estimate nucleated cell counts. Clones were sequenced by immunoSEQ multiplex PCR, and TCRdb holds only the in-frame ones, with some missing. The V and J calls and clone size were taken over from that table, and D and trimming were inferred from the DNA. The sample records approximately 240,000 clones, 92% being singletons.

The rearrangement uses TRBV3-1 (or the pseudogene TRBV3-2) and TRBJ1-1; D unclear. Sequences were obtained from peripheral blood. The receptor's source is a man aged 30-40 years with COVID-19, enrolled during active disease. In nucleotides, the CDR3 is TGTGCCAGCAGCCACTCGACTGAAGCTTTCTTT. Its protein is CASSHSTEAFF.